Following are 13 T cell receptor beta chains from one sample sequenced in a study of blood T cells in healthy people across ages. Alongside a J-beta primer mix, a sample-barcoded 5' primer served in a second PCR lasting about 7 to 12 cycles. TCRdb re-called the 5' RACE reads with MiXCR, one entry per CDR3 protein. The sample has over 1.5 million distinct CDR3 sequences; roughly 52% are singletons. Source material: blood. The receptors were gathered from a woman between 40 and 55 years old in good health.

This chain uses TRBV21-1 with TRBJ2-7; no check of the table's D call, TRBD1, against the DNA was made. TRBV21-1 is classified as a pseudogene. There are 14 residues in the CDR3. CDR3 sequence reads: CASSHTGVGYEQYF. CDR3 in DNA: TGTGCCAGCAGTCACACCGGGGTGGGATACGAGCAGTACTTC.

The chain has TRBV24-1 and TRBJ2-3; 9 bases line up with TRBD1. The CDR3 is 16 amino acids. V dropped 4 bases and J dropped 5; count of bases not matched to a gene: 9. Germline lookup yields CDR1 KGHDR and CDR2 SFDVKD. The CDR3 reads CATSDRDRGSVDTQYF. CDR3 nucleotide sequence: TGTGCCACCAGTGACCGCGACAGGGGGTCGGTAGATACGCAGTATTTT.

The V call is TRBV6-1, the J call TRBJ2-7; D remains ambiguous. The CDR3 length is 11 residues. The germline gives CDR1 MNHNS, CDR2 SASEGT. V was trimmed by 11 bases and J by 4 bases, leaving 12 bases between them. The CDR3 DNA is TGTGCCGCGGTAATGGGGTACGAGCAGTACTTC. Encoded protein: CAAVMGYEQYF.

The chain has TRBV29-1 and TRBJ1-1; tentatively, D is TRBD1 (5 bases). V gave up 4 bases and J gave up 5 bases, with 11 bases separating them. CDR1 SQVTM and CDR2 ANQGSEA come from the germline V gene. The CDR3 runs to 12 residues. The CDR3 bases are TGCAGCGTTGGAGGGGAAGGGACTGAAGCTTTCTTT. Translation gives CSVGGEGTEAFF.

This clonotype has only a few counts. The chain links TRBV20-1 to TRBJ2-6; D is unclear. There are 14 residues in the CDR3. CDR1 and CDR2 from the germline V gene are DFQATT and SNEGSKA (reference sequence). Deletions cut 6 bases from V and 0 bases from J, with 9 bases between. CDR3 amino acids: CSAAPYSGANVLTF. In DNA, the CDR3 is TGCAGTGCAGCCCCCTACTCTGGGGCCAACGTCCTGACTTTC.

The chain joins TRBV11-2 to TRBJ2-1; perhaps TRBD2 as D (7 bases). CDR1 and CDR2 (germline): SGHAT, FQNNGV. The CDR3 is 15 amino acids. The V end was cut by 0 bases, the J end by 5 bases, with 11 bases between. CDR3 residues: CASSLEGAGDNEQFF. CDR3 sequence (DNA): TGTGCCAGCAGCTTAGAGGGGGCGGGAGACAATGAGCAGTTCTTC.

The rearrangement links TRBV20-1 to TRBJ2-7; D unresolved. Trimming took off 0 bases at V and 2 bases at J, with 5 bases between the two ends. Germline V gene sequence: CDR1 DFQATT, CDR2 SNEGSKA (reference sequence). The CDR3 runs 12 residues. The CDR3 region is CSAREWTYEQYF. CDR3 nucleotide sequence: TGCAGTGCTAGAGAGTGGACCTACGAGCAGTACTTC.

The chain joins TRBV29-1 to TRBJ1-2; 8 bases agree with TRBD1. The CDR3 runs to 14 residues. J was trimmed by 0 bases and V by 6 bases; bases with no gene match: 6. Looked up from germline, CDR1 is SQVTM and CDR2 is ANQGSEA. CDR3 sequence: CSVDRDEANYGYTF. The CDR3 coding sequence is TGCAGCGTGGACAGGGACGAAGCTAACTATGGCTACACCTTC.

This clonotype showed up just a few times. The chain links TRBV7-2 to TRBJ2-1, with unresolved D. V lost 1 base to trimming and J lost 0 bases, with 7 bases between them. CDR3 size: 15 residues. Germline CDR1 reads SGHTA; CDR2 reads FQGNSA. The CDR3 reads CASSLVRVSYNEQFF. As DNA, the CDR3 is TGTGCCAGCAGCTTAGTACGGGTCTCCTACAATGAGCAGTTCTTC. Looking up the rest from reference TRBV7-2 and TRBJ2-1 gives the full variable domain: GAGVSQSPSNKVTEKGKDVELRCDPISGHTALYWYRQSLGQGLEFLIYFQGNSAPDKSGLPSDRFSAERTGGSVSTLTIQRTQQEDSAVYLCASSLVRVSYNEQFFGPGTRLTVL.

Comment on this clonotype: At one boundary the junction diverges from the germline segment, which might be a read error. The rearrangement links TRBV20-1 to TRBJ2-7, with 9 bases lining up with TRBD2. In germline, CDR1 is DFQATT, CDR2 SNEGSKA (reference sequence). The CDR3 length is 14 residues. This CDR3 reads CSARGGTSLDEQYF. The CDR3 nucleotides are TGTAGTGCTCGGGGTGGGACTAGCCTCGACGAGCAGTACTTC.

As concerns this clonotype: At one of its ends the junction is not consistent with the germline gene, which may arise from a read error. The chain recombines TRBV6-6 with TRBJ1-1; D remains ambiguous. This CDR3 comprises 13 residues. The germline CDR1 and CDR2 sequences are MNHNY and SVGAGI (reference sequence). The CDR3 loop is CASSDSGPAEAFF. The CDR3, as DNA: TGTGCCAGCAGTGACTCGGGCCCTGCTGAAGCTTTCTTT.

The chain carries TRBV24-1 and TRBJ2-1; 7 bases map to TRBD2. Germline-derived CDR1 and CDR2 are KGHDR and SFDVKD. J was trimmed by 8 bases and V by 0 bases; bases with no gene match: 6. This CDR3 spans 15 amino acids. Here the CDR3 DNA reads TGTGCCACCAGTGATTTGCTGCGGGGGAGTGATGAGCAGTTCTTC. This sequence encodes CATSDLLRGSDEQFF.

The V gene is TRBV12-3 or TRBV12-4, the J gene TRBJ1-4; D is possibly TRBD1 (5 bases). This CDR3 is 13 amino acids long. Trimming shortened V by 3 bases and J by 14 bases, and 16 bases separated the two germline ends. CDR3 DNA sequence: TGTGCCAGCAGTTTGGGGGACCGCCCAAGGCTGTTTTTT. Its translation: CASSLGDRPRLFF.